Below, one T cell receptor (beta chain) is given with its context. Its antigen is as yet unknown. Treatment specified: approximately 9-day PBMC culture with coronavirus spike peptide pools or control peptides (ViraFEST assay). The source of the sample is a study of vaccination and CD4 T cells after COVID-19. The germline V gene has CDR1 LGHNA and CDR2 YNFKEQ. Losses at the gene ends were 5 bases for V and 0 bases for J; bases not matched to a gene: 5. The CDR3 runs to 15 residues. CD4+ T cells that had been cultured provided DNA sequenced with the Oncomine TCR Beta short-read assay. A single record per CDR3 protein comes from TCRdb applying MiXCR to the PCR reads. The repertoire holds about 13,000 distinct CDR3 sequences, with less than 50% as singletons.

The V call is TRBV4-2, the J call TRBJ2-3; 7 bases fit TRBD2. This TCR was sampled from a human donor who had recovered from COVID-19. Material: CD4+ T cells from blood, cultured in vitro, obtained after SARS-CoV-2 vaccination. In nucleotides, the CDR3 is TGTGCCAGCAGCTATTCGGGACTAAGCACAGATACGCAGTATTTT. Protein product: CASSYSGLSTDTQYF.